The subject of this entry is one TCR beta chain. Its antigen is as yet unknown. The data stem from a study of T-cell memory formation after mild COVID-19. Regarding the study as a whole: A second wave expanding day 15 to 37 was CD4+-biased; contracting clones were balanced. Pre-infection memory carried some responding clones, suggesting that cross-reactive memory joined.

Libraries for TCRalpha and TCRbeta carried sample barcodes and unique molecular identifiers via 5'RACE. TCRdb re-analysed the 5' RACE reads in MiXCR, keeping a single row per CDR3 protein. The repertoire has some 110,000 distinct CDR3 sequences, about an eighth of them found once; the top ten carry roughly 30%. The length of the CDR3 is 14 residues. Trimming cost V 5 bases and J 1 base; bases outside gene matches: 4. The V gene's germline CDR1 is PRHDT and CDR2 FYEKMQ (reference sequence). The chain couples TRBV13 to TRBJ1-1; TRBD1 aligns across 7 bases. This clonotype was obtained from an adult woman who had mild COVID-19 (a few samples of this study predate the infection). Cell type and time point are not known. The specimen was PBMCs or a T cell subset sorted from them (not recorded which). The CDR3 sequence: CASSHDRENTEAFF. DNA for the CDR3: TGTGCCAGCAGCCATGACAGGGAGAACACTGAAGCTTTCTTT. The variable domain in full, with the rest retrieved from reference TRBV13 and TRBJ1-1, is AAGVIQSPRHLIKEKRETATLKCYPIPRHDTVYWYQQGPGQDPQFLISFYEKMQSDKGSIPDRFSAQQFSDYHSELNMSSLELGDSALYFCASSHDRENTEAFFGQGTRLTVV.